This T cell receptor (beta chain) was sequenced in a study of beta chain features in type 1 diabetes. Study information: Taken together, all samples contributed 107,917,701 examined sorted cells. Study-wide findings and caveats: A moderate, significant TCRB CDR3 shortening appeared in type 1 diabetes across four CD4+ subsets. Naive, central memory and Treg TCRB repertoires seemed to resemble each other more closely in patients than they did in healthy donors.

Sorted cells reached over 95% purity in every population. Details on this clone: The antigen is not known.

Every bit of the isolated RNA underwent reverse transcription, so sequencing read expressed TCRB transcripts. The method was immunoSEQ multiplex PCR; TCRdb's version includes in-frame clones alone and lacks a portion of them. The sample has around 200,000 clones; roughly an eighth are singletons. This TCR came from a woman aged 18-35 years in good health. The sample was central memory CD4+ T cells from blood.

The CDR3 DNA reads as TGTGCCTGGAATGAAGGACTAGCGGGAGTTGGGCAAGAGACCCAGTACTTC. Amino acids: CAWNEGLAGVGQETQYF. The V call is TRBV30, the J call TRBJ2-5; 13 positions agree with TRBD2. The CDR3 loop spans 17 amino acids. Germline values: CDR1 GTSNPN, CDR2 SVGIG (reference sequence). The J segment lost 2 bases and the V segment lost 4 bases, leaving 10 bases of the junction unmatched.